Listed below are T cell receptor beta chains from one sample, sequenced in a study of blood T cell repertoires in COVID-19. Produced via immunoSEQ multiplex PCR; TCRdb's table is partial and in-frame only. In the table there are about 220,000 clones, approximately 85% of which are singletons. Specimen: peripheral blood. The receptors originated from a man aged 50 or older who had recovered from COVID-19. The CDR3 runs from the conserved cysteine through the conserved F or W. The D gene is left open where the match is weak. For some rows the clone size is stated as once, few or many, or as a class when expanded; others skip it.

>-|12|TRBJ1-5|TRBV30|-
CAWSGTGQPQHF
TGTGCCTGGAGTGGGACTGGGCAGCCCCAGCATTTT
>TRBD2|17|TRBJ2-1|TRBV5-1|-
CASSLPRLADGYNEQFF
TGCGCCAGCAGCTTGCCTAGACTAGCCGACGGCTACAATGAGCAGTTCTTC
>TRBD2|15|TRBJ2-3|TRBV27|-
CASSLRASGDNTQYF
TGTGCCAGCAGTTTGAGGGCTAGCGGAGATAATACGCAGTATTTT
>-|14|TRBJ1-1|TRBV7-9|-
CASSLSQWNTEAFF
TGTGCCAGCAGCTTATCACAGTGGAACACTGAAGCTTTCTTT
>-|14|TRBJ1-3|TRBV28|few
CASSLEASGNTIYF
TGTGCCAGCAGTTTAGAGGCCTCTGGAAACACCATATATTTT
>TRBD2|14|TRBJ2-5|TRBV6-5|-
CASRPGLARETQYF
TGTGCCAGCAGACCGGGACTAGCCAGAGAGACCCAGTACTTC
>-|15|TRBJ2-5|TRBV5-1|-
CASSLAANAQETQYF
TGCGCCAGCAGCTTGGCAGCGAATGCTCAAGAGACCCAGTACTTC
>TRBD2|18|TRBJ2-7|TRBV6-2/TRBV6-3|-
CASTPSDFPGLAGGDKYF
TGTGCCAGCACCCCGTCAGATTTTCCGGGACTAGCGGGAGGTGACAAGTACTTC
>TRBD1|16|TRBJ2-7|TRBV6-6|once
CASRKGQGKALGEQYF
TGTGCCAGCAGAAAGGGACAGGGGAAAGCCTTGGGCGAGCAGTACTTC
>TRBD2|15|TRBJ2-7|TRBV3-1/TRBV3-2|-
CASSQGAGSSYEQYF
TGTGCCAGCAGCCAAGGAGCGGGGAGCTCCTACGAGCAGTACTTC
>-|17|TRBJ2-5|TRBV21-1|-
CASSSRCLRAGKETQYF
TGTGCCAGCAGCTCCCGTTGCCTGAGGGCCGGGAAAGAGACCCAGTACTTC
>-|20|TRBJ1-1|TRBV12-1|-
CASSSFPTGMASSGNTEAFF
TGTGCCAGCAGCTCCTTCCCGACGGGGATGGCCTCATCGGGGAACACTGAAGCTTTCTTT
>TRBD1|17|TRBJ1-2|TRBV27|-
CASSPHRDRGFNYGYTF
TGTGCCAGCAGTCCTCACCGGGACAGGGGTTTCAACTATGGCTACACCTTC
>-|15|TRBJ2-3|TRBV11-2|-
CASSPRDPSTDTQYF
TGTGCCAGCAGCCCTAGAGATCCTAGCACAGATACGCAGTATTTT
>TRBD1|14|TRBJ1-4|TRBV6-5|-
CASRVQGAREKLFF
TGTGCCAGCAGGGTACAGGGGGCGCGTGAAAAACTGTTTTTT
>-|12|TRBJ2-1|TRBV24-1|-
CATSDKGTYKFF
TGTGCCACCAGTGATAAGGGGACATATAAGTTCTTC
>-|13|TRBJ1-1|TRBV7-2|-
CASSLAGYTEAFF
TGTGCCAGCAGCTTGGCCGGGTACACTGAAGCTTTCTTT
>-|17|TRBJ2-1|TRBV3-1/TRBV3-2|-
CASSQRRVKKRGNEQFF
TGTGCCAGCAGCCAGCGAAGGGTGAAGAAGAGGGGGAATGAGCAGTTCTTC
>-|14|TRBJ1-5|TRBV3-1/TRBV3-2|-
CASSRSGGNQPQHF
TGTGCCAGCAGCCGATCAGGGGGCAATCAGCCCCAGCATTTT
>-|11|TRBJ1-5|TRBV7-6|once
CASPGGARGHF
TGTGCCAGCCCCGGTGGGGCCAGGGGACATTTT
>TRBD2|15|TRBJ2-1|TRBV28|-
CASSPRGRAWYEQFF
TGTGCCAGCAGCCCCCGGGGGAGGGCATGGTATGAGCAGTTCTTC
>-|14|TRBJ2-2|TRBV11-3|once
CASSRGTVRGELFF
TGTGCCAGCAGCCGCGGGACAGTGAGAGGGGAGCTGTTTTTT
>-|13|TRBJ2-5|TRBV11-2|once
CASSRDSLETQYF
TGTGCCAGCAGCCGGGACTCCCTCGAGACCCAGTACTTC
>-|15|TRBJ1-1|TRBV6-1|-
CASSEAGHSNTEAFF
TGTGCCAGCAGTGAAGCGGGGCATTCGAACACTGAAGCTTTCTTT
>TRBD2|17|TRBJ2-5|TRBV18|-
CASSLGLAGGGQETQYF
TGTGCCAGCTCGCTTGGACTAGCGGGAGGAGGACAAGAGACCCAGTACTTC
>TRBD1|15|TRBJ2-5|TRBV15|-
CATSRGTGGQETQYF
TGTGCCACCAGCAGGGGGACAGGAGGCCAAGAGACCCAGTACTTC
>-|12|TRBJ2-3|TRBV7-9|-
CASSPSTDTQYF
TGTGCCAGCAGCCCGAGCACAGATACGCAGTATTTT
>TRBD1|15|TRBJ1-3|TRBV19|once
CASSIQGALGNTIYF
TGTGCCAGTAGTATTCAGGGGGCGCTTGGAAACACCATATATTTT